This T cell receptor (beta chain) was captured in a study of blood T cells in healthy people across ages. The germline CDR1 and CDR2 sequences are SQVTM and ANQGSEA. The CDR3 has 13 residues. Trimming shortened V by 4 bases and J by 14 bases, and 22 bases separated the two germline ends. A second PCR, run for about 7 to 11 cycles, used a sample-barcoded 5' primer plus a J-beta primer mix. From the 5' RACE reads, TCRdb called clonotypes with MiXCR, one entry per CDR3 protein. The sample has over 500,000 distinct CDR3 sequences, over 40% seen once. The chain carries TRBV29-1 and TRBJ2-3; tentative D call: TRBD1 (7 bases). The sequencing sample was made of blood. The receptor's source is a woman of 80 years or more in good health. The CDR3 DNA reads as TGCAGCGTTGCCCACAAGGGGGCGGGATACGCGTATTTT. This gives the protein CSVAHKGAGYAYF.